Below are 21 T cell receptor beta chains sequenced from a single sample in a study of blood T cells in healthy people across ages. Primers used in a second PCR of about 6 to 11 cycles were a sample-barcoded 5' primer and a J-beta primer mix. One entry per CDR3 protein, called by TCRdb with MiXCR from the 5' RACE reads. The table includes about 620,000 distinct CDR3 sequences, about 51% detected once. The material sequenced was blood. The receptors derive from a woman of 80 years or more in good health.

This clonotype turned up a few times. A much larger clone lies a single base off, so this may be a read error. The rearrangement links TRBV29-1 to TRBJ2-1, with D tentatively TRBD1 (6 bases). Germline CDR1 and CDR2: SQVTM and ANQGSEA. V gave up 7 bases and J gave up 2 bases, with 12 bases separating them. This CDR3 spans 13 amino acids. CDR3 amino acids: CSAEGGPYNEQFF. CDR3 DNA sequence: TGCAGCGCCGAAGGGGGACCCTACAATGAGCAGTTCTTC.

The rearrangement uses TRBV27 and TRBJ2-6; D not certain. CDR1 and CDR2 (germline): MNHEY, SMNVEV (reference sequence). This CDR3 spans 15 amino acids. V was clipped by 3 bases and J by 4 bases, with 10 bases between them. This CDR3 is CASSFLVRGANVLTF. For the CDR3, the DNA is TGTGCCAGCAGTTTTTTAGTGCGGGGGGCCAACGTCCTGACTTTC.

This clonotype appeared many times. This rearrangement joins TRBV9 to TRBJ2-5; D not resolved. Looked up from germline, CDR1 is SGDLS and CDR2 is YYNGEE. The CDR3 length is 15 residues. Trimming cost V 0 bases and J 5 bases, with 14 bases left between them. The CDR3 DNA reads TGTGCCAGCAGCGTAGGGTCAGTTCCCCGTGAGACCCAGTACTTC. This sequence encodes CASSVGSVPRETQYF.

There are many counts of this clonotype. V gene TRBV21-1 combines with J gene TRBJ2-4. TRBV21-1 is a pseudogene. The CDR3 runs 13 residues. CDR3 amino acids: CASSNPRSCIQYF. DNA of the CDR3: TGTGCCAGCAGCAATCCCAGGTCTTGCATTCAGTACTTC.

The gene calls are TRBV29-1 and TRBJ2-1, with D perhaps assigned TRBD1 or TRBD2 (5 bases each). CDR1 SQVTM and CDR2 ANQGSEA come from the germline V gene. The CDR3 has 14 amino acids. The V end was cut by 4 bases, the J end by 6 bases, with 16 bases between. The CDR3 nucleotides read TGCAGCGTTGTGGGGACGGACCTTCGCAATGAGCAGTTCTTC. This gives the protein CSVVGTDLRNEQFF.

V is TRBV28 and J is TRBJ2-3, with TRBD1 identical over 7 bases. The ends lost 4 bases at V and 2 bases at J; junction bases unmatched: 6. From germline, CDR1 is MDHEN and CDR2 SYDVKM. The CDR3 spans 15 residues. The CDR3 region is CASSYRQGFTDTQYF. CDR3 sequence (DNA): TGTGCCAGCAGTTACCGACAGGGTTTCACAGATACGCAGTATTTT.

At least ten counts were recorded for this clonotype. This sequence joins TRBV6-1 and TRBJ2-7; D is perhaps TRBD2 (6 bases). There are 17 residues in the CDR3. Between the trimmed V and J ends, which lost 2 bases and 12 bases, there was a span of 29 bases. From germline, CDR1 is MNHNS and CDR2 SASEGT. The CDR3 DNA is TGTGCCAGCAGTGAAAGATTCGGGGGAAGTCCCCACTCCTACCGGTACTTC. Amino acids: CASSERFGGSPHSYRYF.

The CDR3 sequence is CARSKNRDSRNEQFF. In nucleotides, the CDR3 is TGTGCCAGGAGTAAGAACCGGGACTCCCGCAATGAGCAGTTCTTC. V and J are TRBV25-1 and TRBJ2-1; a possible D gene is TRBD2 (6 bases). Germline V CDR1 and CDR2: MGHDK, SYGVNS. V was clipped by 9 bases and J by 6 bases, with 21 bases between them. The CDR3 length is 15 residues.

The rearrangement uses TRBV18 and TRBJ2-1, with D possibly TRBD2 on 5 matching bases. Germline lookup yields CDR1 KGHSH and CDR2 LQKENI. The ends were cut back, 0 bases at V and 5 bases at J, with 8 bases in the middle. The CDR3 sequence is 14 residues long. The CDR3 spells CASSPPSGNNEQFF. Here the CDR3 DNA reads TGTGCCAGCTCACCACCGAGCGGAAACAATGAGCAGTTCTTC.

Many counts were recorded for this clonotype. This chain links TRBV12-3 or TRBV12-4 with TRBJ2-1; 8 positions agree with TRBD1. The V segment lost 5 bases and the J segment 9 bases; nucleotides outside the gene matches: 12. This CDR3 is 15 amino acids long. The chain's CDR3 is CASSDRGRFKGEQFF. The DNA of the CDR3 is TGTGCCAGCAGTGACAGGGGACGCTTTAAGGGTGAGCAGTTCTTC.

The V and J genes are TRBV7-2 and TRBJ2-1; 8 bases map to TRBD2. After removal of 4 bases from V and 4 bases from J, the junction contained 9 bases not matched to a gene. The germline V gene has CDR1 SGHTA and CDR2 FQGNSA. The CDR3 has 16 residues. The CDR3 protein is CASSSYGTRGYNEQFF. The CDR3 DNA reads as TGTGCCAGCAGCTCTTATGGGACTAGGGGGTACAATGAGCAGTTCTTC.

The J gene is TRBJ1-4, the V gene TRBV24-1, with TRBD1 matching 10 bases. CDR3 length: 17 residues. V dropped 2 bases and J dropped 7; count of bases not matched to a gene: 9. The germline V gene has CDR1 KGHDR and CDR2 SFDVKD. CDR3 DNA: TGTGCCACCAGTGATTCGACCCGACAGGGGGCCTCTGAAAAACTGTTTTTT. This codes for CATSDSTRQGASEKLFF.

V usage is TRBV3-1 and J usage is TRBJ2-7; 10 bases are a match to TRBD2. After removal of 2 bases from V and 0 bases from J, the junction contained 7 bases not matched to a gene. The CDR3 is 17 residues long. CDR1 and CDR2 from the germline V gene are LGHDT and YNNKEL (reference sequence). The CDR3 here is CASSQLSGLADSYEQYF. In DNA, the CDR3 is TGTGCCAGCAGCCAACTGAGCGGACTAGCGGACTCCTACGAGCAGTACTTC.

This clonotype was seen a single time. A read error may explain this, as a much larger clone is one base away. This chain joins TRBV28 and TRBJ1-2; 7 nucleotides agree with TRBD1. Germline V gene data show CDR1 as MDHEN and CDR2 as SYDVKM. V shed 1 base, J shed 1 base, and the junction held 12 bases outside the gene matches. The CDR3 spans 18 residues. CDR3 in amino acids: CASSLSGTGAPDNYGYTF. The CDR3 coding sequence is TGTGCCAGCAGTTTATCAGGTACAGGGGCTCCCGATAACTATGGCTACACCTTC.

Comment on this clonotype: At one end, the junction sequence differs from germline, possibly due to a read error. The chain joins TRBV28 to TRBJ2-5; 8 bases are shared with TRBD1. CDR3 length equals 11 residues. Germline assignment: CDR1 MDHEN and CDR2 SYDVKM. Here the CDR3 DNA reads TGCCGGACAGGGCTCGGTGAGACCCAGTACTTC. Amino acids: CRTGLGETQYF.

This chain connects TRBV7-2 to TRBJ2-1; unclear D gene. V was clipped by 2 bases and J by 3 bases, with 8 bases between them. The CDR3 totals 14 residues. The germline gives CDR1 SGHTA, CDR2 FQGNSA. DNA for the CDR3: TGTGCCAGCAGCTTACGTCCCGACTACAATGAGCAGTTCTTC. It yields the protein CASSLRPDYNEQFF.

Concerning this clonotype: Just one base apart from a much larger clone, this may be a read error. This rearrangement joins TRBV12-3 or TRBV12-4 to TRBJ2-7; TRBD2 matches 12 bases. The V and J ends lost 6 bases and 7 bases, in that order; junction bases with no gene match: 10. The CDR3 spans 15 residues. CDR3 sequence: CASRQLAGGYNEQYF. The CDR3 DNA reads TGTGCCAGCAGACAACTAGCGGGGGGCTACAATGAGCAGTACTTC.

This clonotype has a count of ten or more. V usage is TRBV20-1 and J usage is TRBJ1-2, with D possibly being TRBD1 (5 bases). This CDR3 has 14 amino acids. Looked up from germline, CDR1 is DFQATT and CDR2 is SNEGSKA (reference sequence). Trimming removed 1 base from V and 7 bases from J, with 16 bases in between. The CDR3 is CSARGQGRVSGYTF. The CDR3, as DNA: TGCAGTGCTAGAGGTCAGGGCAGAGTATCTGGCTACACCTTC.

The chain combines TRBV7-2 with TRBJ2-7; maybe TRBD1 (5 bases). Looked up from germline, CDR1 is SGHTA and CDR2 is FQGNSA. V lost 5 bases to trimming and J lost 2 bases, with 10 bases between them. CDR3 length equals 13 residues. In DNA form, the CDR3 reads TGTGCCAGCAGCCAGGGATGGGCCTACGAGCAGTACTTC. This translates into CASSQGWAYEQYF. Variable domain in full (rest from reference TRBV7-2 and TRBJ2-7): GAGVSQSPSNKVTEKGKDVELRCDPISGHTALYWYRQSLGQGLEFLIYFQGNSAPDKSGLPSDRFSAERTGGSVSTLTIQRTQQEDSAVYLCASSQGWAYEQYFGPGTRLTVT.

The CDR3 nucleotides are TGTGCCAGCAGCTTAAACTCAATTAGCTCCTACGAGCAGTACTTC. This sequence encodes CASSLNSISSYEQYF. This chain uses TRBV4-2 with TRBJ2-7; no reliable D call. This CDR3 comprises 15 residues. CDR1 is LGHNA and CDR2 is YNFKEQ in the germline V gene. Trimming shortened V by 5 bases and J by 0 bases, and 14 bases separated the two germline ends.

This chain uses TRBV7-2 with TRBJ2-3, with 10 bases that match TRBD2. V gave up 3 bases and J gave up 1 base; unmatched junction bases: 13. The CDR3 sequence is 19 residues long. Germline CDR1 is SGHTA and CDR2 is FQGNSA. The CDR3 reads CASSFYPAGGAGGTDTQYF. The CDR3 nucleotides read TGTGCCAGCAGCTTCTACCCAGCGGGAGGGGCCGGTGGCACAGATACGCAGTATTTT.